This T cell receptor beta chain appears in the sequencing data of a study of OX40 agonist ivuxolimab in advanced cancers. Study-level background: The costimulatory receptor OX40 (CD134) was targeted by ivuxolimab, a fully human IgG2 agonistic monoclonal antibody. Intravenous ivuxolimab was administered to patients every 2 weeks at six dose levels: 0.01, 0.1, 0.3, 1.5, 3 and 10 mg/kg. Among the 52 dose-escalation patients, around 19 had hepatocellular carcinoma, 15 or so melanoma, 9 renal cell carcinoma and 9 head and neck cancer. A male proportion of about 79% and a mean age of roughly 58 years, ranging from about 20 to 85, were recorded for the dose-escalation cohort. Prior anti-PD-1, anti-PD-L1 or anti-CTLA-4 therapy was permitted, and approximately 40% of dose-escalation patients had received checkpoint inhibitors. Three dose-escalation patients achieved partial responses, one with hepatocellular carcinoma and two with cutaneous melanoma. Peripheral TCRbeta sequencing aimed to test whether ivuxolimab altered TCR sequence diversity and caused clonal T-cell expansion. The monotherapy dose-escalation portion (N ≈ 55 patients) of the phase I ivuxolimab trial is reported in the paper. Overall study results and their limits: In partial responders in the 0.1-3.0 mg/kg groups, normalized peripheral clonal expansion was found to be among the lowest, especially among CD8+ T cells. Low levels of normalized T-cell clonal expansion were also seen in some patients who did not respond. After ivuxolimab, more expanded clones were found on average in CD8+ T cells than in CD4+ T cells. Antigen specificity was not determined for the clonally expanded peripheral T cells. At doses of 0.1 to 3.0 mg/kg, clonal expansion of both CD4+ and CD8+ blood T cells was observed from baseline to week 6.

Comments on this clone: Which antigen it targets is not known. No base quality values were provided; no much bigger clone lies one nucleotide off.

V is clipped by 3 bases and J by 0 bases, and the sequence between their germline boundaries is 6 bases long. From the germline V gene, CDR1 is SQVTM and CDR2 is ANQGSEA. Including the terminal cysteine and phenylalanine, the CDR3 comprises 14 residues. The read is trimmed to its CDR3 DNA, 42 bases read in frame from base 1. The trial excluded patients who had a history of autoimmune disease or who were on systemic immunosuppression. Peripheral blood for TCR sequencing was collected from all dose cohorts at baseline, on cycle 4 day 1, and on cycle 7 day 1. The samples were drawn from a first-in-human, open-label, multicenter phase I dose-escalation trial of ivuxolimab. Adults with locally advanced or metastatic melanoma, renal cell carcinoma, hepatocellular carcinoma or head and neck squamous cell carcinoma were enrolled in the trial. Before TCR sequencing, CD4+ and CD8+ T cells were separately sorted from peripheral blood.

Genomic DNA was isolated from the sorted cells so that the TCRbeta CDR3 region could be sequenced. The immunoSEQ Assay was used for sequencing of TCRbeta CDR3 regions. Drawn from immuneACCESS, this table holds only the in-frame rearrangements with V and J called that TCRdb kept. Clones are partly lost; checked studies trace under half to an unresolved V gene and leave the rest unexplained. The sample table lists about 60,000 clones, over 75% of them with a count of one. The ten top clones hold 5.2% of the sample. The material was CD4+ or CD8+ T cells sorted from blood, obtained in a trial of the OX40 agonist ivuxolimab. Recombination connected TRBV29-1 to TRBJ2-6; the D gene is unclear. The clonotype originates from an adult with an advanced solid tumor such as melanoma, head and neck, liver or kidney cancer. The CDR3 loop reads CSVDLLSGANVLTF. The base sequence is TGCAGCGTTGATTTGCTCTCTGGGGCCAACGTCCTGACTTTC.